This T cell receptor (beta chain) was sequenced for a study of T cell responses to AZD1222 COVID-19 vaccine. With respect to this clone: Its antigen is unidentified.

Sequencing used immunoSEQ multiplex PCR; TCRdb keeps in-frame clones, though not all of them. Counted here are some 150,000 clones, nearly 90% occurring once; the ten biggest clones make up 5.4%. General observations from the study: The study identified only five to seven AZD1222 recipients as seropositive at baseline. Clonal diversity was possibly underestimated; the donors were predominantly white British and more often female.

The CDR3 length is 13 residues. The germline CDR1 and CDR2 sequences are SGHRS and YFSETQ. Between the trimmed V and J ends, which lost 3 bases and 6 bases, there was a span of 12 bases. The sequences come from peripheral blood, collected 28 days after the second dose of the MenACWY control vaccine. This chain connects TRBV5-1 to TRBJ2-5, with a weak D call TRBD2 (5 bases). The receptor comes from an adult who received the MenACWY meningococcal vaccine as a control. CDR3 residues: CASSSGMAQTQYF. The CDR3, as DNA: TGCGCCAGCAGCTCCGGGATGGCGCAGACCCAGTACTTC.